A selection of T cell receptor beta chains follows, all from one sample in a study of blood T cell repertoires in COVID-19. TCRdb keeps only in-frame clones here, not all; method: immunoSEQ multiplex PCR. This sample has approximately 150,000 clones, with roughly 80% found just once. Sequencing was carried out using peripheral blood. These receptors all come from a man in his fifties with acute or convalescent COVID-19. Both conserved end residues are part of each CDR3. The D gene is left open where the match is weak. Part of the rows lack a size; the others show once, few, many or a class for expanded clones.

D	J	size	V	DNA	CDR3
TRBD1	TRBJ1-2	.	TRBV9	TGTGCCAGCAGCGGAATAGGACAGGTAGCCTATGGCTACACCTTC	CASSGIGQVAYGYTF
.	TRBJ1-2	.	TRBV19	TGTGCCCGACAGACAGAGCCTAACTATGGCTACACCTTC	CARQTEPNYGYTF
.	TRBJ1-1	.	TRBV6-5	TGTGCCAGCAGCTCAGGGGTGAGGAACACTGAAGCTTTCTTT	CASSSGVRNTEAFF
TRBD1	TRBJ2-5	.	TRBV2	TGTGCCAGCAGTGGACAGGGGTCACAGACCCAGTACTTC	CASSGQGSQTQYF
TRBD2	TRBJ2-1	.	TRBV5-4	TGTGCCAGCAGCTTGGACCCCATGCGGGGGGTCTACAATGAGCAGTTCTTC	CASSLDPMRGVYNEQFF
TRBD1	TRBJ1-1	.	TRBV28	TGTGCCAGCAGTTCTTTCGGACAGGGGGCTCGCACTGAAGCTTTCTTT	CASSSFGQGARTEAFF
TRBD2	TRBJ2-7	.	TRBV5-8	TGTGCCAGCGGATTGCCGGGGGGGCCGTACGAGCAGTACTTC	CASGLPGGPYEQYF
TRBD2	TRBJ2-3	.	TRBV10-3	TGTGCCATCAGACGACTAGCGGGGGGGACAGATACGCAGTATTTT	CAIRRLAGGTDTQYF
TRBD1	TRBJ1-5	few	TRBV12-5	TGTGCTAGTGGTTTGGTTTCGACCGGGACAGACCCAAATCAGCCCCAGCATTTT	CASGLVSTGTDPNQPQHF
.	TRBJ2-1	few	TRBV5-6	TGTGCCAGCACCACGAGACCATTCTCCCGGGACTACAATGAGCAGTTCTTC	CASTTRPFSRDYNEQFF
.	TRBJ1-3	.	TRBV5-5	TGTGCCAGCAGCCTGGTAGTCTCGACAGTCGGATTATCTGGAAACACCATATATTTT	CASSLVVSTVGLSGNTIYF
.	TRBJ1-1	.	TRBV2	TGTGCCGACACATCACTGATGAACACTGAAGCTTTCTTT	CADTSLMNTEAFF
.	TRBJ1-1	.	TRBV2	TGTGCCAGCACAGACGGGGAGAACACTGAAGCTTTCTTT	CASTDGENTEAFF
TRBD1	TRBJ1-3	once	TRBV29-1	TGCAGCGTTGAACAGGGGGCCTCTGGAAACACCATATATTTT	CSVEQGASGNTIYF
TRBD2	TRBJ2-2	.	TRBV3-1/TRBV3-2	TGTGCCAGCAGCCAAGTTATGAAGCGGGGGGGCCGCACCGGGGAGCTGTTTTTT	CASSQVMKRGGRTGELFF
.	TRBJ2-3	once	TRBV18	TGTGCCAGCTCACCTAACTCAATTAACACAGATACGCAGTATTTT	CASSPNSINTDTQYF
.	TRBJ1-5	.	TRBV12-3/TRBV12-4	TGTGCCAGCACCTTTAGCAATCAGCCCCAGCATTTT	CASTFSNQPQHF
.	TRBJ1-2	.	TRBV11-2	TGTGCCAGCAGCTTAGATCTACACCCAGGGTCTTACACCTTC	CASSLDLHPGSYTF
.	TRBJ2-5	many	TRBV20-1	TGCAGTGCTAGTAGGGGGGGACCTCAAGAGACCCAGTACTTC	CSASRGGPQETQYF
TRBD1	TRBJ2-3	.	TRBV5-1	TGCGCCAGCAGCAATACAGGGGGTCGAGATACGCAGTATTTT	CASSNTGGRDTQYF
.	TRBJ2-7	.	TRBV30	TGTGCCTGGAATTTGAGGGCAGGAGGAATCTACGAGCAGTACTTC	CAWNLRAGGIYEQYF
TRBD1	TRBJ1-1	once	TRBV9	TGTGCCAGCAGCGAGACAGGGGGAACAGCTGAAGCTTTCTTT	CASSETGGTAEAFF
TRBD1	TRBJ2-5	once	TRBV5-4	TGTGCCAGCAGCTTTAACACAGGGGTCGCAGAGACCCAGTACTTC	CASSFNTGVAETQYF
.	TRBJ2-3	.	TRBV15	TGTGCCACCAGCAGAGATTGGTCACAGGTTGTTGTCGCAGATACGCAGTATTTT	CATSRDWSQVVVADTQYF
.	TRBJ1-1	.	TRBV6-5	TGTGCCAGCTCAAACGGAGGAATGAACACTGAAGCTTTCTTT	CASSNGGMNTEAFF
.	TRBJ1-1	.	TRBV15	TGTGCCACCAGCAGAGGTTTTACACTGAACACTGAAGCTTTCTTT	CATSRGFTLNTEAFF
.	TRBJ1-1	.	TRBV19	TGTGCCAGTAGTATGCCGCGTGAGAGGACTTTCTTT	CASSMPRERTFF
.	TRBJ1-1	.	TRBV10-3	TGTGCCATCAGTGAAAGGACGGAGGGATTCAACACTGAAGCTTTCTTT	CAISERTEGFNTEAFF
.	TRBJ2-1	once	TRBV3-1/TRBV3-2	TGTGCCAGCAGCCAAGTACCTAGAAATGAGCAGTTCTTC	CASSQVPRNEQFF
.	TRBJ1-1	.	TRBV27	TGTGCCAGCTGGAAACCAGGGTGGGACACTGAAGCTTTCTTT	CASWKPGWDTEAFF
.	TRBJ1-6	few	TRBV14	TGTGCCAGCAGCCACCGAAGGTCAGGAACCGGTTTATATAATTCACCCCTCCACTTT	CASSHRRSGTGLYNSPLHF
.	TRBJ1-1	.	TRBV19	TGTGCCAGTAGCTCCTGGTTGGGAGGGACGGGGAACACTGAAGCTTTCTTT	CASSSWLGGTGNTEAFF